A selection of T cell receptor beta chains follows, all from one sample in a study of T-cell memory formation after mild COVID-19. TCRdb recomputed calls from the 5' RACE reads with MiXCR, one row per CDR3 protein. The sample includes 100,000 to 150,000 distinct CDR3 sequences, roughly 15% seen only once; the top ten take approximately 14%. Material for sequencing was PBMCs or a T cell subset sorted from them (not recorded which). Every receptor here comes from an adult woman who had mild COVID-19 (a few samples of this study predate the infection). Cell type and time point are not known. CDR3s include the opening cysteine and the closing phenylalanine or tryptophan. The D gene is left open where the match is weak. A clone size is listed for some rows: how often the clone was seen (once, few, many), or a class if it is expanded.

abundance,d_gene,j_gene,v_gene,CDR3aa,CDR3nt
-,-,TRBJ2-3,TRBV14,CASSRGVEYTDTQYF,TGTGCCAGCAGCCGAGGGGTGGAGTACACAGATACGCAGTATTTT
few,-,TRBJ1-1,TRBV7-8,CASSLEYFVNTEAFF,TGTGCCAGCAGCTTAGAGTATTTCGTGAACACTGAAGCTTTCTTT
-,-,TRBJ2-7,TRBV12-3/TRBV12-4,CASSLGVGWPESYEQYF,TGTGCCAGCAGTTTGGGCGTGGGCTGGCCGGAATCCTACGAGCAGTACTTC
-,-,TRBJ2-3,TRBV4-3,CASSQSLGLTDTQYF,TGCGCCAGCAGCCAAAGCCTGGGATTGACAGATACGCAGTATTTT
-,TRBD2,TRBJ2-5,TRBV20-1,CSATGLGGETQYF,TGCAGTGCTACGGGCCTCGGGGGGGAGACCCAGTACTTC
few,TRBD2,TRBJ2-3,TRBV7-9,CASSLVDGGTQYF,TGTGCCAGCAGCTTAGTTGACGGGGGGACGCAGTATTTT
-,-,TRBJ2-5,TRBV29-1,CSVAGTRGETQYF,TGCAGCGTTGCGGGGACAAGAGGAGAGACCCAGTACTTC
-,-,TRBJ2-3,TRBV20-1,CSAIAYTDTQYF,TGCAGTGCCATAGCCTATACAGATACGCAGTATTTT
-,-,TRBJ1-1,TRBV30,CAWRTSTAEAFF,TGTGCCTGGAGAACCAGCACCGCAGAAGCTTTCTTT
few,-,TRBJ2-7,TRBV21-1,CARREGLSSYEQYF,TGTGCTAGGCGGGAGGGACTTAGCTCCTACGAGCAGTACTTC
few,-,TRBJ2-2,TRBV29-1,CSVEGTETNTGELFF,TGCAGCGTTGAAGGGACGGAGACGAACACCGGGGAGCTGTTTTTT
many,-,TRBJ1-2,TRBV7-9,CASSPSSITSDGYTF,TGTGCCAGCAGCCCCAGCAGTATAACTAGTGATGGCTACACCTTC
many,TRBD2,TRBJ2-7,TRBV12-3/TRBV12-4,CASSLSGGAFYEQYF,TGTGCCAGCAGTTTAAGCGGGGGGGCCTTTTACGAGCAGTACTTC
-,-,TRBJ2-2,TRBV14,CASSQDWYREGGELFF,TGTGCCAGCAGCCAAGATTGGTACAGGGAAGGCGGGGAGCTGTTTTTT
-,-,TRBJ2-3,TRBV4-2,CASSWIGEATDTQYF,TGTGCCAGCAGTTGGATAGGGGAGGCCACAGATACGCAGTATTTT
-,TRBD2,TRBJ2-3,TRBV6-5,CASMEREGADTQYF,TGTGCCAGCATGGAGCGGGAGGGGGCAGATACGCAGTATTTT
few,-,TRBJ2-5,TRBV12-3/TRBV12-4,CASSFAAGETQYF,TGTGCCAGCAGTTTCGCGGCAGGGGAGACCCAGTACTTC
-,-,TRBJ1-1,TRBV24-1,CATSDPYRAEAFF,TGTGCCACCAGTGATCCTTACAGGGCTGAAGCTTTCTTT
-,TRBD1,TRBJ2-6,TRBV20-1,CSARRTGGSGANVLTF,TGCAGTGCTAGAAGGACAGGGGGCTCTGGGGCCAACGTCCTGACTTTC
-,TRBD1,TRBJ2-5,TRBV4-1,CASSRWGTVQETQYF,TGCGCCAGCAGCCGATGGGGGACAGTCCAAGAGACCCAGTACTTC
few,-,TRBJ1-2,TRBV20-1,CSARLLDGYTF,TGCAGTGCTAGACTTCTAGATGGCTACACCTTC
-,-,TRBJ1-2,TRBV12-3/TRBV12-4,CASSLPGNYGYTF,TGTGCCAGCAGTTTACCAGGGAACTATGGCTACACCTTC
-,-,TRBJ1-2,TRBV11-1,CATSLVGDLSYYGYTF,TGTGCCACCAGCTTAGTGGGGGACCTTTCCTATTATGGCTACACCTTC
-,-,TRBJ1-6,TRBV5-1,CASSLEHQGGSPLHF,TGCGCCAGCAGCTTGGAACACCAAGGTGGTTCACCCCTCCACTTT
few,-,TRBJ2-2,TRBV5-1,CASSLVGGNTGELFF,TGCGCCAGCAGCTTGGTTGGGGGCAACACCGGGGAGCTGTTTTTT
many,TRBD1,TRBJ2-6,TRBV7-9,CASSPWDSSANVLTF,TGTGCCAGCAGCCCCTGGGACAGTTCGGCCAACGTCCTGACTTTC
-,-,TRBJ2-3,TRBV11-3,CASSLEGHGSTDTQYF,TGTGCCAGCAGCTTAGAGGGACACGGAAGCACAGATACGCAGTATTTT
few,-,TRBJ1-1,TRBV7-8,CASSLMARTLPWAEAFF,TGTGCCAGCAGCTTAATGGCCCGAACATTGCCGTGGGCTGAAGCTTTCTTT
-,-,TRBJ1-5,TRBV20-1,CSDTVRGRNQPQHF,TGCAGTGACACGGTAAGGGGCCGCAATCAGCCCCAGCATTTT
few,-,TRBJ2-1,TRBV10-3,CAISESNTPGRRDEQFF,TGTGCCATCAGTGAGTCGAACACCCCAGGGAGACGCGATGAGCAGTTCTTC
-,-,TRBJ2-2,TRBV7-3,CASSPLHTGELFF,TGTGCCAGCAGCCCGCTACACACCGGGGAGCTGTTTTTT
few,-,TRBJ1-3,TRBV15,CATSRAPMSSGNTIYF,TGTGCCACCAGCAGAGCACCGATGAGCTCTGGAAACACCATATATTTT
few,TRBD1,TRBJ2-4,TRBV29-1,CSVAQGENIQYF,TGCAGCGTTGCGCAGGGGGAAAACATTCAGTACTTC
-,TRBD2,TRBJ2-1,TRBV7-2,CASRRTSGGHNEQFF,TGTGCCAGCAGACGGACTAGCGGGGGGCACAATGAGCAGTTCTTC
few,-,TRBJ2-5,TRBV9,CASSAFPAGAETQYF,TGTGCCAGCAGCGCCTTCCCGGCGGGCGCTGAGACCCAGTACTTC